The clone carrying this T cell receptor beta chain was recorded a few times. The length of the CDR3 is 15 residues. From germline, CDR1 is SEHNR and CDR2 FQNEAQ (reference sequence). V was cut by 8 bases and J by 4 bases, with 18 bases left in between. The data derive from a study of T cell responses to AZD1222 COVID-19 vaccine. Generated by immunoSEQ multiplex PCR, the TCRdb table keeps only in-frame clones and is missing some. Among tens of thousands of clones listed, roughly nine tenths were seen once. This specimen consisted of peripheral blood, obtained on day 0 of AZD1222 vaccination. This TCR was recovered from an adult in good health. The chain couples TRBV7-9 to TRBJ2-1, with D possibly matching TRBD2 (5 bases). This chain's CDR3 is CASAPWLAGYNEQFF. In nucleotides, the CDR3 is TGTGCCAGCGCTCCCTGGCTAGCCGGGTACAATGAGCAGTTCTTC.